The present entry profiles one T cell receptor beta chain with its context. Its antigen is undetermined. Gene names and germline refer to mouse. The read ends 1 residue shy of where the CDR3 ends; the end is completed using the germline J gene. Time point described: mouse harvest day 14 after allogeneic transplant. Tail vein injection delivered 10^7 T-cell-depleted bone marrow cells and 10^6 splenic CD5+ T cells. Mice had MHC-mismatched B6 into BALB/c GVHD, sampled day 7 or 14. The data are from a study of tissue T cells after allogeneic stem cell transplantation. From germline, CDR1 is KGHTA and CDR2 FQNQQP. The CDR3 is made up of 14 amino acids. Study-wide points: Across patients, clones rarely overlapped, yet motif clusters were shared tissue-specifically.

The repertoire was sequenced with immunoSEQ multiplex PCR; TCRdb's copy has only in-frame clones and lacks some. There are about 2,900 clones in the sample; 45% to 60% occur only once, and around 40% lies in the top ten. This chain links TRBV23 with TRBJ1-4; the table's D call, TRBD1, was not checked against the DNA. The TCR comes from a female BALB/c mouse given C57BL/6 T cells with graft-versus-host disease after an allogeneic hematopoietic cell transplant. Sequencing input: gut tissue. The CDR3 DNA, read in part, is TGCTCCAGCAGTAACACAGGGGGCAACGAAAGATTATTT. Protein: CSSSNTGGNERLF. The whole CDR3 reads CSSSNTGGNERLFF.